This T cell receptor beta chain was recovered during a study of persistence of HIV-infected CD4 T cells (dated by TCRdb to 2019 to 2021). Study-wide context: The median time participants had been on suppressive ART was under 10 years. Peripheral blood samples of up to roughly 200 mL were obtained at multiple time points, with the exception of a couple of participants, for whom leukapheresis was performed at a single time point. Anti-CD3/anti-CD28 stimulation activated a higher proportion of cells, with a lower memory fraction, than antigen stimulation. The study isolated CMV- and HIV-1 Gag-responding CD4+ T cells from ART-treated individuals to examine antigen-driven clonal expansion of HIV-1-infected cells. The clonality of all cells in each sorted population was measured by TCRbeta sequencing, and the clonality of infected cells was measured by proviral sequencing. For the TCR cluster analysis across participants, about 8 participants were included for CMV and about seven participants for Gag.

According to the study, the label for this sample's treatment or condition signals: suppressive antiretroviral therapy. As a nonspecific positive control representing the CD4+ T cell repertoire, the cells were stimulated with anti-CD3/anti-CD28 magnetic beads. Responding CD4+ T cells were sorted by upregulation of both CD40 ligand and CD69. HIV-1-infected adults in whom suppressive ART had been started during chronic infection were enrolled as participants. Participants had undetectable plasma HIV-1 RNA below 50 copies/mL for at least 4 years. To be included, participants needed a CD4+ T cell count above 400 cells/uL and a positive CMV serology. Before stimulation, PBMCs were isolated using density centrifugation and then depleted of CD8+ T cells. For roughly 18 hours, CD8-depleted PBMCs were stimulated with anti-CD28/CD49d costimulation, a CD40-blocking antibody, and enfuvirtide, which was added to prevent new infections. Cells were sorted on a Beckman Coulter MoFlo Legacy or XDP sorter, with propidium iodide excluding dead cells. Genomic DNA was extracted using the QIAamp DNA Mini Kit for samples with more than one million cells and using the Quick-DNA Microprep Kit for all other samples.

Points the paper makes about the study in general: Within the same sorted populations, how oligoclonal the TCRs were correlated with how oligoclonal the proviruses were. TCRbeta richness in CMV- and Gag-responding cells was significantly lower than in anti-CD3/anti-CD28-responding cells; CMV-responding cells had higher oligoclonality than CD3/CD28-stimulated and Gag-responding cells. Restriction of bulk TCR analyses to the rare CMV-responding cells that actually carried HIV-1 proviruses was not possible. Few individuals were included in the study, and only a limited range of antigens was tested. Enrichment of degenerate expanded CDR3beta sequences was found in antigen-responding cells, suggesting convergent selection of CD4+ responses to CMV and Gag.

The immunoSEQ hsTCRB assay version 4 in survey mode was used to sequence TCRbeta repertoires from genomic DNA. For TCRbeta sequencing, genomic DNA was diluted to roughly 9.4 ng/uL, with up to 1 ug used per sample. Per the source publication's procedure: ImmunoSeq Analyzer 3.0 was used for analysis of TCRbeta data, and diversity was computed on productive nucleotide rearrangements. Lower-bound TCR diversity was estimated with the improved Chao index, and clonality with the Gini coefficient using the Immunarch R package. Nucleotide rearrangements that differed but encoded the same CDR3beta amino acid sequence were counted as separate clonotypes. Differential abundance analysis identified TCRbeta sequences significantly enriched in antigen-responding cells relative to anti-CD3/anti-CD28-activated cells. GLIPH2 clustered TCRs by predicted peptide-MHC specificity, both within individual participants and across merged participant data sets. The table comes from immuneACCESS by way of TCRdb, which keeps in-frame sequences with V and J called. Part of the clones is missing from these tables; in studies checked, under half for an unresolved V gene and the rest for unknown reasons. From that table come the V and J calls and clone size; the DNA was used to work out D and trimming. The sample profile shows 35,000 to 40,000 clones; 80% to 90% of them were found once. The ten largest account for about 1.3% of the sample.

A note on this clone: Its antigen remains undetermined. No base qualities exist here, and no much larger clone lies one base off it.

The TCR comes from an adult man with HIV who was CMV-seropositive. The source material was CD4+ T cells sorted from PBMCs after roughly 18-hour stimulation, sampled from a patient who received antiretroviral therapy. This specimen's cell subset or site label, interpreted: CD40L+CD69+ CD4 T cells responding to anti-CD3/anti-CD28 beads, representing the overall repertoire.

For the CDR3, the sequence is CASSRWRLGASSGNTIYF. At the DNA level, the sequence is TGCGCCAGCAGCCGATGGCGATTAGGGGCTAGCTCTGGAAACACCATATATTTT. The chain uses TRBV4-1 and TRBJ1-3; tentative D gene TRBD1, with 5 bases matching. CDR1 and CDR2 are read off the germline V gene as MGHRA and YSYEKL. The CDR3 goes from the cysteine to the phenylalanine over 18 residues. Only the CDR3 DNA is retained, 54 bases long and in frame from the first base. The trim is 4 bases for V and 0 bases for J, with a gap of 19 bases between the germline ends.